The following is a T cell receptor (beta chain) sequence with its context. The V segment lost 4 bases and the J segment 3 bases; nucleotides outside the gene matches: 3. The CDR3 has 15 amino acids. Germline-derived CDR1 and CDR2 are SNHLY and FYNNEI. This specimen belongs to a study of T cell clones after liver transplantation. TCRdb's copy holds only in-frame clones and misses some; the assay was immunoSEQ multiplex PCR. The sample includes roughly 120,000 clones, 75% to 95% of them seen just once. J is TRBJ2-1 and V is TRBV2; 10 bases line up with TRBD2. The clonotype was recovered from a human patient who received a liver transplant. A subset of T cells may come from the graft donor. Sequencing was performed on CD4+ T cells from blood, taken 12 months after liver transplant. This CDR3 is CASSVAGGDYNEQFF. CDR3 in DNA: TGTGCCAGCAGTGTAGCGGGAGGTGACTACAATGAGCAGTTCTTC.